These T cell receptor beta chains were read from a single sample in a study of blood T cells in healthy people across ages. TCRdb passed the 5' RACE reads through MiXCR, listing each CDR3 protein once. The sample has over 500,000 distinct CDR3 sequences; 25% to 35% are singletons. The data also belong to a second study, concerning T cells of mothers and their children.

Sequenced sample: blood. Receptors originate from a boy aged 2 to 9 in good health. CDR3s leave out the opening cysteine and the closing phenylalanine or tryptophan. The D gene is left open where the match is weak. Only part of the rows carry a size: once, few, many, or a class if the clone is expanded.

D gene: NA; clone size: few; V gene: TRBV20-1; J gene: TRBJ2-5; CDR3 length: 8; CDR3 protein: SARVETQY
D gene: NA; clone size: NA; V gene: TRBV2; J gene: TRBJ1-1; CDR3 length: 6; CDR3 protein: ASKRAF
D gene: NA; clone size: few; V gene: TRBV2; J gene: TRBJ2-5; CDR3 length: 11; CDR3 protein: ASSEYSQETQY
D gene: NA; clone size: NA; V gene: TRBV29-1; J gene: TRBJ2-3; CDR3 length: 13; CDR3 protein: SVENGAGNTDTQY
D gene: TRBD2; clone size: NA; V gene: TRBV5-1; J gene: TRBJ2-3; CDR3 length: 14; CDR3 protein: ASSSMGREGTDTQY
D gene: NA; clone size: few; V gene: TRBV5-1; J gene: TRBJ1-2; CDR3 length: 12; CDR3 protein: ASSSDGSPYGYT
D gene: TRBD1; clone size: NA; V gene: TRBV5-1; J gene: TRBJ2-7; CDR3 length: 12; CDR3 protein: ASSLTGVVYEQY
D gene: NA; clone size: NA; V gene: TRBV20-1; J gene: TRBJ1-4; CDR3 length: 12; CDR3 protein: SARIGVANEKLF
D gene: NA; clone size: NA; V gene: TRBV6-1; J gene: TRBJ1-6; CDR3 length: 11; CDR3 protein: ASTTRLDSPLH
D gene: NA; clone size: few; V gene: TRBV18; J gene: TRBJ1-5; CDR3 length: 13; CDR3 protein: ASSPPGTRNQPQH
D gene: NA; clone size: NA; V gene: TRBV7-2; J gene: TRBJ2-6; CDR3 length: 14; CDR3 protein: ASSPQAAFGANVLT
D gene: NA; clone size: few; V gene: TRBV12-3/TRBV12-4; J gene: TRBJ2-2; CDR3 length: 12; CDR3 protein: ASTDLHGAGELF
D gene: NA; clone size: NA; V gene: TRBV15; J gene: TRBJ2-5; CDR3 length: 12; CDR3 protein: ATSREGRTETQY
D gene: NA; clone size: NA; V gene: TRBV30; J gene: TRBJ2-7; CDR3 length: 9; CDR3 protein: AWSRGYEQY
D gene: NA; clone size: NA; V gene: TRBV20-1; J gene: TRBJ1-2; CDR3 length: 15; CDR3 protein: SARVRGGEMSFYGYT
D gene: NA; clone size: few; V gene: TRBV21-1; J gene: TRBJ2-7; CDR3 length: 14; CDR3 protein: ASSKAPGGRGYEQY
D gene: NA; clone size: once; V gene: TRBV7-6; J gene: NA; CDR3 length: 15; CDR3 protein: ASSLAGGTARTDEQF
D gene: TRBD2; clone size: few; V gene: TRBV18; J gene: TRBJ2-3; CDR3 length: 12; CDR3 protein: ASSTAGGLDTQY
D gene: NA; clone size: few; V gene: TRBV7-2; J gene: TRBJ2-1; CDR3 length: 14; CDR3 protein: ASSLEGTGSYNEQF
D gene: NA; clone size: NA; V gene: TRBV9; J gene: TRBJ1-4; CDR3 length: 15; CDR3 protein: ASSVGYMRGANEKLF
D gene: NA; clone size: few; V gene: TRBV27; J gene: TRBJ1-5; CDR3 length: 13; CDR3 protein: ASSLGSAGNQPQH
D gene: NA; clone size: NA; V gene: TRBV3-1; J gene: TRBJ1-2; CDR3 length: 12; CDR3 protein: ASSRSGSRAGYT
D gene: NA; clone size: NA; V gene: TRBV20-1; J gene: TRBJ2-3; CDR3 length: 11; CDR3 protein: SASGQSTDTQY
D gene: NA; clone size: few; V gene: TRBV4-2; J gene: TRBJ2-1; CDR3 length: 12; CDR3 protein: ASSQVGEDSPQF
D gene: TRBD2; clone size: many; V gene: TRBV3-1; J gene: TRBJ2-1; CDR3 length: 13; CDR3 protein: ASSQGTSGPNEQF
D gene: TRBD1; clone size: NA; V gene: TRBV4-2; J gene: TRBJ1-4; CDR3 length: 12; CDR3 protein: ASSPTGHPEKLF
D gene: TRBD2; clone size: few; V gene: TRBV5-1; J gene: TRBJ2-3; CDR3 length: 19; CDR3 protein: ASRGPPDLTGAGISTDTQY
D gene: NA; clone size: few; V gene: TRBV7-9; J gene: TRBJ1-2; CDR3 length: 13; CDR3 protein: ASSPPADILSGYT
D gene: NA; clone size: NA; V gene: TRBV20-1; J gene: TRBJ2-7; CDR3 length: 14; CDR3 protein: SARDVRGGASYEQY
D gene: NA; clone size: few; V gene: TRBV7-2; J gene: TRBJ1-2; CDR3 length: 12; CDR3 protein: ASSHQQLNYGYT
D gene: TRBD1; clone size: NA; V gene: TRBV7-2; J gene: TRBJ2-3; CDR3 length: 12; CDR3 protein: ASSSRDRVDTQY
D gene: NA; clone size: NA; V gene: TRBV29-1; J gene: TRBJ2-1; CDR3 length: 12; CDR3 protein: SVEEWVSYNEQF
D gene: TRBD1; clone size: NA; V gene: TRBV12-3/TRBV12-4; J gene: TRBJ1-4; CDR3 length: 15; CDR3 protein: ASSTTRDRGRTEKLF
D gene: NA; clone size: once; V gene: TRBV7-2; J gene: TRBJ2-7; CDR3 length: 12; CDR3 protein: ASSLRGRPYEQY
D gene: NA; clone size: NA; V gene: TRBV12-3/TRBV12-4; J gene: TRBJ2-4; CDR3 length: 12; CDR3 protein: ASSFGNAKNIQY
D gene: TRBD1; clone size: few; V gene: TRBV29-1; J gene: TRBJ1-2; CDR3 length: 9; CDR3 protein: SADRGYGYT
D gene: TRBD1; clone size: once; V gene: TRBV29-1; J gene: TRBJ1-1; CDR3 length: 12; CDR3 protein: SVEVRTGGPEAF
D gene: NA; clone size: many; V gene: TRBV5-1; J gene: NA; CDR3 length: 10; CDR3 protein: ASSLGAGTQY
D gene: TRBD2; clone size: few; V gene: TRBV4-3; J gene: TRBJ2-1; CDR3 length: 13; CDR3 protein: ASSPRGREGYEQF
D gene: TRBD2; clone size: NA; V gene: TRBV2; J gene: TRBJ2-5; CDR3 length: 10; CDR3 protein: ASRTSAETQY
D gene: TRBD1; clone size: many; V gene: TRBV28; J gene: TRBJ2-2; CDR3 length: 13; CDR3 protein: ASRRTGANTGELF
D gene: NA; clone size: NA; V gene: TRBV15; J gene: TRBJ2-7; CDR3 length: 14; CDR3 protein: ATSRDLTRPSEEQY
D gene: TRBD1; clone size: NA; V gene: TRBV27; J gene: TRBJ1-2; CDR3 length: 12; CDR3 protein: ASSLQGANYGYT
D gene: NA; clone size: NA; V gene: TRBV12-3/TRBV12-4; J gene: TRBJ2-4; CDR3 length: 9; CDR3 protein: ASSLIGVQY
D gene: NA; clone size: NA; V gene: TRBV6-1; J gene: TRBJ2-5; CDR3 length: 15; CDR3 protein: ASWDSGTPKGEETQY
D gene: NA; clone size: few; V gene: TRBV7-2; J gene: TRBJ2-4; CDR3 length: 15; CDR3 protein: ASSPRTPRGPRNIQY
D gene: TRBD1; clone size: NA; V gene: TRBV29-1; J gene: TRBJ2-5; CDR3 length: 10; CDR3 protein: SVNRGEETQY
D gene: NA; clone size: few; V gene: TRBV12-3/TRBV12-4; J gene: TRBJ1-2; CDR3 length: 11; CDR3 protein: ASTPRGTYGYT